The 26 T cell receptor beta chains given below trace back to one sample, sequenced in a study of T cell responses to AZD1222 COVID-19 vaccine. The assay was immunoSEQ multiplex PCR, and TCRdb's table has in-frame clones only and misses some. The table records about 59,000 clones, about 88% of them present only once. The input for sequencing was peripheral blood, taken 28 days after the second AZD1222 dose. The receptors originated from an adult who received the AZD1222 COVID-19 vaccine.

J is TRBJ1-2 and V is TRBV29-1; D is unresolved. Germline CDR1 is SQVTM and CDR2 is ANQGSEA. The CDR3 has 12 amino acids. V lost 4 bases, J lost 4 bases, and 10 bases lay in between. For the CDR3, the DNA is TGCAGCGTTGTGGAAAGGGTCTATGGCTACACCTTC. It codes for CSVVERVYGYTF.

The J gene is TRBJ1-6, the V gene TRBV21-1; TRBD1 was called by the table and not checked on the DNA. TRBV21-1 is termed a pseudogene. CDR3 size: 14 residues. CDR3 amino acids: CASSKQQGISPLHF. CDR3 DNA: TGTGCCAGCAGCAAACAGCAGGGAATTTCACCCCTCCACTTT.

This chain uses TRBV7-9 with TRBJ2-5, with D tentatively TRBD2 (5 bases). The CDR3 extends over 13 amino acids. V lost 2 bases, J lost 5 bases, and 9 bases lay in between. CDR1 is SEHNR and CDR2 is FQNEAQ in the germline V gene (reference sequence). CDR3 nucleotides: TGTGCCAGCAGCTTAATAGTAGCGGAGACCCAGTACTTC. This gives the protein CASSLIVAETQYF.

The chain combines TRBV10-3 with TRBJ1-5; D is undetermined. This CDR3 has 12 amino acids. Between the trimmed V and J ends, which lost 2 bases and 3 bases, there was a span of 2 bases. Germline V CDR1 and CDR2: ENHRY, SYGVKD. This CDR3 reads CAISETNQPQHF. CDR3 bases: TGTGCCATCAGTGAGACCAATCAGCCCCAGCATTTT.

V usage is TRBV10-2 and J usage is TRBJ2-1, with 11 bases fitting TRBD1. Looked up from germline, CDR1 is WSHSY and CDR2 is SAAADI. The CDR3 covers 15 residues. CDR3 loop: CAGQGGETGDNEQFF. The CDR3 nucleotides read TGCGCGGGACAGGGGGGAGAGACAGGGGACAATGAGCAGTTCTTC.

J is TRBJ2-2 and V is TRBV29-1; 9 nucleotides line up with TRBD1. The CDR3 contains 14 residues. The J segment lost 5 bases and the V segment lost 2 bases, leaving 3 bases of the junction unmatched. Germline-derived CDR1 and CDR2 are SQVTM and ANQGSEA. Written as DNA, the CDR3 is TGCAGCGTTGAACTTGGGACAGGGACCGGGGAGCTGTTTTTT. Protein sequence: CSVELGTGTGELFF.

In this sample, this clone turned up once. This chain connects TRBV24-1 to TRBJ1-1; tentative D call: TRBD1 (6 bases). There are 14 residues in the CDR3. Trimming took 0 bases from V and 10 from J, leaving 14 bases between them. Germline V gene lookup returns CDR1 KGHDR and CDR2 SFDVKD. The chain's CDR3 is CATSDLWTARGAFF. DNA of the CDR3: TGTGCCACCAGTGATTTGTGGACAGCCCGTGGAGCTTTCTTT.

The chain combines TRBV2 with TRBJ1-2; D not resolved. The germline CDR1 and CDR2 sequences are SNHLY and FYNNEI. Trimming cost V 3 bases and J 8 bases, with 10 bases left between them. This CDR3 has 12 residues. In DNA form, the CDR3 reads TGTGCCAGCAGTGACCCCCCTGGAGGCTACACCTTC. Its translation is CASSDPPGGYTF.

The chain joins TRBV19 to TRBJ2-7; D possibly corresponds to TRBD2 (6 bases). CDR1 and CDR2 from the germline V gene are LNHDA and SQIVND (reference sequence). The V gene lost 1 base and the J gene lost 6 bases, with 19 bases spanning the gap. The CDR3 covers 16 residues. The CDR3 bases are TGTGCCAGTAGTATAGGTAAGCGCCTTCGCGGGACCGAGCAGTACTTC. Translating it yields CASSIGKRLRGTEQYF.

The chain combines TRBV30 with TRBJ2-2; D not resolved. The CDR3 length is 14 residues. The germline gives CDR1 GTSNPN, CDR2 SVGIG (reference sequence). The V and J ends lost 4 bases and 0 bases respectively, with 9 bases between them. CDR3 sequence reads: CAWTALTNTGELFF. CDR3 bases: TGTGCCTGGACAGCCCTTACGAACACCGGGGAGCTGTTTTTT.

The J gene is TRBJ2-5, the V gene TRBV11-2; 13 bases are shared with TRBD2. CDR3 length: 16 amino acids. The V segment lost 1 base and the J segment 7 bases; nucleotides outside the gene matches: 6. CDR1 is SGHAT and CDR2 is FQNNGV in the germline V gene. DNA for the CDR3: TGTGCCAGCAGCTTAGGACTAGCGGGGGGTAGCGGGACCCAGTACTTC. Residues: CASSLGLAGGSGTQYF.

This chain connects TRBV13 to TRBJ2-5, with D perhaps TRBD1 (6 bases). The CDR3 is 15 amino acids. V gave up 0 bases and J gave up 1 base, with 9 bases separating them. The germline V gene has CDR1 PRHDT and CDR2 FYEKMQ (reference sequence). CDR3 amino acids: CASSLGRGSQETQYF. DNA for the CDR3: TGTGCCAGCAGCTTAGGCAGGGGAAGCCAAGAGACCCAGTACTTC.

The chain links TRBV2 to TRBJ2-1; D is perhaps TRBD2 (6 bases). V dropped 7 bases and J dropped 0 bases, with 19 bases sitting between them. This CDR3 has 17 residues. Germline V lookup: CDR1 SNHLY, CDR2 FYNNEI. This CDR3 is CASTYGLGDSSYNEQFF. CDR3 nucleotides: TGTGCCAGCACTTACGGATTAGGGGACTCCTCCTACAATGAGCAGTTCTTC.

The genes are TRBV18 and TRBJ1-5, with D unresolved. The CDR3 runs to 12 residues. CDR1 is KGHSH, CDR2 LQKENI, per germline. V was pared by 2 bases and J by 4 bases, with 3 bases between. The CDR3 spells CASSPGNQPQHF. CDR3 nucleotides: TGTGCCAGCTCACCAGGTAATCAGCCCCAGCATTTT.

The V and J genes are TRBV28 and TRBJ1-1, with D hard to call. The CDR3 is made up of 12 amino acids. Germline CDR1 reads MDHEN; CDR2 reads SYDVKM. With 3 bases removed from V and 4 bases from J, the gap between germline ends came to 6 bases. CDR3 region: CASSLAVTEAFF. As DNA, the CDR3 is TGTGCCAGCAGTTTGGCGGTCACTGAAGCTTTCTTT.

The chain links TRBV5-5 to TRBJ2-7, with D perhaps matching TRBD2 (6 bases). CDR1 and CDR2 from the germline V gene are SGHKS and YYEKEE (reference sequence). V was clipped by 0 bases and J by 6 bases, with 16 bases between them. The CDR3 has 15 amino acids. The chain's CDR3 is CASSLGEAVRSEQYF. CDR3 DNA: TGTGCCAGCAGCTTGGGGGAGGCAGTGCGGTCCGAGCAGTACTTC.

This chain links TRBV9 with TRBJ1-6; D is possibly TRBD1 (5 bases). Germline values: CDR1 SGDLS, CDR2 YYNGEE. The germline V and J ends were trimmed by 0 bases and 11 bases, with 24 bases remaining between them. The length of the CDR3 is 18 residues. The CDR3 DNA sequence: TGTGCCAGCAGCGTAGGAAGTGGGGGGGGTTCCCTGGTGGCACCCCTCCACTTT. Its translation is CASSVGSGGGSLVAPLHF.

This chain uses TRBV3-1 (or the pseudogene TRBV3-2) with TRBJ1-2; D unresolved. V lost 4 bases to trimming and J lost 8 bases, with 20 bases between them. The germline gives CDR1 LGHDT, CDR2 YNNKEL (reference sequence). This CDR3 is 15 amino acids long. CDR3 nucleotide sequence: TGTGCCAGCAGCCCCCCGGAACACCGCCTATCGGGCTACACCTTC. It is translated as CASSPPEHRLSGYTF.

CDR3 nucleotides: TGTGCCAGCGTAAGACGGGCGGTGAACACTGAAGCTTTCTTT. This translates into CASVRRAVNTEAFF. The chain employs TRBV19 and TRBJ1-1; the D is unclear. The V and J ends lost 9 bases and 0 bases respectively, with 14 bases between them. Germline loops: CDR1 LNHDA, CDR2 SQIVND (reference sequence). The CDR3 extends over 14 amino acids.

This sequence joins TRBV10-1 and TRBJ2-1; TRBD1 is a possible D gene (5 bases). The CDR3 is 13 amino acids. V was pared by 6 bases and J by 5 bases, with 11 bases between. From germline, CDR1 is WNHNN and CDR2 SYGVQD (reference sequence). CDR3 amino acids: CASRRDSNNEQFF. CDR3 nucleotide sequence: TGCGCCAGCAGGAGAGACAGTAACAATGAGCAGTTCTTC.

The V gene is TRBV24-1, the J gene TRBJ2-5; D assignment may be TRBD1 or TRBD2 (5 bases each). CDR3 length equals 13 residues. Germline V gene sequence: CDR1 KGHDR, CDR2 SFDVKD. V was clipped by 9 bases and J by 5 bases, with 15 bases between them. The CDR3 sequence: CATGDGNIETQYF. As DNA, the CDR3 is TGTGCCACCGGGGACGGTAATATCGAGACCCAGTACTTC.

J is TRBJ2-5 and V is TRBV9; tentative D call: TRBD2 (7 bases). V dropped 4 bases and J dropped 7 bases, with 20 bases sitting between them. Looked up from germline, CDR1 is SGDLS and CDR2 is YYNGEE. CDR3 length: 15 amino acids. DNA of the CDR3: TGTGCCAGCAGCCCCCAGGCGGGGGCGGAGGGGACCCAGTACTTC. It encodes CASSPQAGAEGTQYF.

The chain has TRBV10-2 and TRBJ2-1; TRBD2 matches 11 bases. Germline CDR1 reads WSHSY; CDR2 reads SAAADI. V lost 2 bases and J lost 7; bases outside the gene matches: 7. The CDR3 is made up of 16 amino acids. CDR3 DNA sequence: TGCGCCAGCAGTGAGGTAGCGGGAGGGCCTGGGAATGAGCAGTTCTTC. This gives the protein CASSEVAGGPGNEQFF.

The J gene is TRBJ1-2, the V gene TRBV19; the match to TRBD1 covers 7 bases. Germline CDR1 is LNHDA and CDR2 is SQIVND (reference sequence). The V and J ends lost 3 bases and 4 bases, in that order; junction bases with no gene match: 5. This CDR3 is built from 14 residues. The CDR3 DNA follows: TGTGCCAGTAGTATCCAGACAGGGTTCTATGGCTACACCTTC. Translated, it gives CASSIQTGFYGYTF.

This rearrangement joins TRBV28 to TRBJ2-3; maybe TRBD1 (6 bases). CDR3 size: 13 residues. Germline CDR1 and CDR2: MDHEN and SYDVKM. Trimming pared 4 bases from V and 3 bases from J, leaving 8 bases between. Here the CDR3 DNA reads TGTGCCAGCAGTTCAGGACAGACAGATACGCAGTATTTT. Residues: CASSSGQTDTQYF.

The V and J genes are TRBV11-2 and TRBJ2-4; D may be TRBD2 (5 bases). Germline lookup yields CDR1 SGHAT and CDR2 FQNNGV. The CDR3 contains 14 residues. Trimming took off 3 bases at V and 5 bases at J, with 11 bases between the two ends. CDR3 in amino acids: CASSFGKSQNIQYF. CDR3 bases: TGTGCCAGCAGCTTCGGGAAATCTCAAAACATTCAGTACTTC.